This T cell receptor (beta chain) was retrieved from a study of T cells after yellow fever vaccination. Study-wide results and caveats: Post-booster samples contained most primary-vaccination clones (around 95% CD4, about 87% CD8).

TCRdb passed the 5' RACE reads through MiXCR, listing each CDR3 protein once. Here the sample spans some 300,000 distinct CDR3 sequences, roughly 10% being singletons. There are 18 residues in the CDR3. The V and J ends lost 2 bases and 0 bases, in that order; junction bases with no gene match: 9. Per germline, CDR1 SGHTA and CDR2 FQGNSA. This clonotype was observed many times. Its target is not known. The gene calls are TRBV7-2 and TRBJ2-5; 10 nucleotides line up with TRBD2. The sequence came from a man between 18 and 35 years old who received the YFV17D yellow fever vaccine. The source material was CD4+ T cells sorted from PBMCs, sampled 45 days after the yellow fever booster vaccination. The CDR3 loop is CASSLSSSGGPYQETQYF. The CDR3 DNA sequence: TGTGCCAGCAGCTTATCGTCTAGCGGGGGCCCGTACCAAGAGACCCAGTACTTC.